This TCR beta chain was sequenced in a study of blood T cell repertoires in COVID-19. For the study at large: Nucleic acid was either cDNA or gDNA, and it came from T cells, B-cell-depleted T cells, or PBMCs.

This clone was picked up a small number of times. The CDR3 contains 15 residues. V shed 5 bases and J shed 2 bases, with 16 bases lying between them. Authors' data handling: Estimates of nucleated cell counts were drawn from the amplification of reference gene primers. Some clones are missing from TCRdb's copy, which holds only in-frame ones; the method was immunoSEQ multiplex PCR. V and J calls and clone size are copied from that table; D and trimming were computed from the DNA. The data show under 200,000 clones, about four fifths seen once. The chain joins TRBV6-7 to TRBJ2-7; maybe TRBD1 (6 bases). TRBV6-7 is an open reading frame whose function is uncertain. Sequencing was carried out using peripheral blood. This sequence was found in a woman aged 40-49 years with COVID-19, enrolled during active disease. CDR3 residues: CASSLGQSDTYEQYF. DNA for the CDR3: TGTGCCAGCAGTCTAGGACAGTCCGATACCTACGAGCAGTACTTC.